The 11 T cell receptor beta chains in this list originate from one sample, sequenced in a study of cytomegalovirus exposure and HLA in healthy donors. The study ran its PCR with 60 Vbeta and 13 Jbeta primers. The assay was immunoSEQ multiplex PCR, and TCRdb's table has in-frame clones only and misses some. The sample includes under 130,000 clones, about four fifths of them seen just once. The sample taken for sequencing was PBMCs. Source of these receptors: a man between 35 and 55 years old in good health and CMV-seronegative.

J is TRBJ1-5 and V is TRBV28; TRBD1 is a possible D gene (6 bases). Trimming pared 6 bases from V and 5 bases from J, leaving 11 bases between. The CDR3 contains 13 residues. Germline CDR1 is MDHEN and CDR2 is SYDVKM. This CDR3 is CASSPDRYQPQHF. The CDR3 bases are TGTGCCAGCAGCCCTGACAGGTATCAGCCCCAGCATTTT.

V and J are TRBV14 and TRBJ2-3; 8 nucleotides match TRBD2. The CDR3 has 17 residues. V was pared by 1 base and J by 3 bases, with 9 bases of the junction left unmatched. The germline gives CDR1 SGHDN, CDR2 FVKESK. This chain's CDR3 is CASSQGLAGSGTDTQYF. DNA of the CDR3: TGTGCCAGCAGCCAAGGCTTAGCGGGGAGTGGTACAGATACGCAGTATTTT. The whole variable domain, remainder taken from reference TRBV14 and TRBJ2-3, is EAGVTQFPSHSVIEKGQTVTLRCDPISGHDNLYWYRRVMGKEIKFLLHFVKESKQDESGMPNNRFLAERTGGTYSTLKVQPAELEDSGVYFCASSQGLAGSGTDTQYFGPGTRLTVL.

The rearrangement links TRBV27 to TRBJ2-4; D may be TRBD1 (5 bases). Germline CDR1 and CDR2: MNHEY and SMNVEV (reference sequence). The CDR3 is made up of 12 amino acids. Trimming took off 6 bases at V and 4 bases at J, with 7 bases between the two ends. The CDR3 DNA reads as TGTGCCAGCAGGGGGCAGAAAAACATTCAGTACTTC. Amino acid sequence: CASRGQKNIQYF.

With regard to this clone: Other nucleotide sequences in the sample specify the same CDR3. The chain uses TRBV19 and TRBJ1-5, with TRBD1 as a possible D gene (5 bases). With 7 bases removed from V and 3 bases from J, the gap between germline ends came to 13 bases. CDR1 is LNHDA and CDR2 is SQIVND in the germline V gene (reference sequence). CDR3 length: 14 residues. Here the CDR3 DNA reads TGTGCCAGTACCCCCCAGGGCCTCAATCAGCCCCAGCATTTT. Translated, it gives CASTPQGLNQPQHF. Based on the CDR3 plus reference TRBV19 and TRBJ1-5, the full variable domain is DGGITQSPKYLFRKEGQNVTLSCEQNLNHDAMYWYRQDPGQGLRLIYYSQIVNDFQKGDIAEGYSVSREKKESFPLTVTSAQKNPTAFYLCASTPQGLNQPQHFGDGTRLSIL.

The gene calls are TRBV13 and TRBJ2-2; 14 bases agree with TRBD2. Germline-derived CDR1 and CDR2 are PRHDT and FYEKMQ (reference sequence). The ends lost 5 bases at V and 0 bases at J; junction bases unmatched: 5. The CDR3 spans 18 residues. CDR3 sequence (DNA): TGTGCCAGCAGCGCGGGGACTAGCGGGGGACCGAACACCGGGGAGCTGTTTTTT. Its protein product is CASSAGTSGGPNTGELFF.

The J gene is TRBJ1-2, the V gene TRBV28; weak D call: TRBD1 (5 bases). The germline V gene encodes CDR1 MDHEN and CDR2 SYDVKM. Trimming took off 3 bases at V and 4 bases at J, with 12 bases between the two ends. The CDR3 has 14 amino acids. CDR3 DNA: TGTGCCAGCAGTTTTGGCGGGGCGCGCTATGGCTACACCTTC. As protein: CASSFGGARYGYTF.

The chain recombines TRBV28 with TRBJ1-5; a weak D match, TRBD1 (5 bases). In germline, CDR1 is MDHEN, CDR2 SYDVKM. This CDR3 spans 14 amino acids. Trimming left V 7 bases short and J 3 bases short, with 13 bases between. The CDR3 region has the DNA TGTGCCAGCATGACACGCAGGGACAATCAGCCCCAGCATTTT. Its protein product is CASMTRRDNQPQHF.

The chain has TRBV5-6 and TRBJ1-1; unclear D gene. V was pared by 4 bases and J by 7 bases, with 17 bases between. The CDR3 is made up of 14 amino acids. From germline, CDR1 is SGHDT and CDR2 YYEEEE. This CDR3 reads CASSPLSSTFEAFF. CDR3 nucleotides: TGTGCCAGCAGCCCCCTGAGTTCAACGTTTGAAGCTTTCTTT. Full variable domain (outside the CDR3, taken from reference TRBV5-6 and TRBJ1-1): DAGVTQSPTHLIKTRGQQVTLRCSPKSGHDTVSWYQQALGQGPQFIFQYYEEEERQRGNFPDRFSGHQFPNYSSELNVNALLLGDSALYLCASSPLSSTFEAFFGQGTRLTVV.

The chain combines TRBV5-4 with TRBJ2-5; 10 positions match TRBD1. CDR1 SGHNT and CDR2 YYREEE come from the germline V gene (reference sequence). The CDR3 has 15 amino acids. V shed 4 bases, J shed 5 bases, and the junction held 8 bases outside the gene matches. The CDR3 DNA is TGTGCCAGCAGCGAGGGACAGGGGACCGGGGAGACCCAGTACTTC. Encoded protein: CASSEGQGTGETQYF.

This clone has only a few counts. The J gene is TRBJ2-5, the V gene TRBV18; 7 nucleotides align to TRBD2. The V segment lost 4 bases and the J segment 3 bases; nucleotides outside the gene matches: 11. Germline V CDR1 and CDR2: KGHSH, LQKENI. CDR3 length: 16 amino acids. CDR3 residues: CASSQQRGRGEETQYF. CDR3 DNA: TGTGCCAGCTCACAGCAGAGAGGGAGGGGAGAAGAGACCCAGTACTTC.

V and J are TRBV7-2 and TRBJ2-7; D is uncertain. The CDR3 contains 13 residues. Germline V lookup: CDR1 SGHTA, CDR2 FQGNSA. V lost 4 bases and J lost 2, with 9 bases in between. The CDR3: CASSSDSPYEQYF. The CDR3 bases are TGTGCCAGCAGCTCTGACTCTCCCTACGAGCAGTACTTC.